The clone carrying this TCR beta chain was recorded only once. The target antigen is unknown. Single viable CD3+CD4+CD8-CD45RO+ cells were sorted as the memory CD4+ T cells. After thawing, CD4+ T cells were positively selected. The source of the sample is a study of memory CD4+ T cells and cytomegalovirus serostatus. Study information: This sample comes from healthy Belgian adults, 8 to 10 CMV seropositive, about 25 seronegative. Points from the study as a whole: Of 150 to 200 reported CMV TCRbeta sequences, around 62 were found in memory CD4+ repertoires. Suggested: most of the CMV-linked TCR signature lies in CD4+ memory cells.

Germline lookup yields CDR1 MDHEN and CDR2 SYDVKM. V gave up 6 bases and J gave up 1 base; unmatched junction bases: 8. The CDR3 contains 15 residues. TCRdb's table, derived via immunoSEQ multiplex PCR, lists solely in-frame clones and lacks some. The profile shows tens of thousands of clones, around 74% of them singletons. J is TRBJ1-1 and V is TRBV28; the match to TRBD1 covers 7 bases. This receptor was identified in an adult in good health and CMV-seronegative. Sequenced sample: memory CD4+ T cells from blood. The CDR3 sequence is CASSSLGGGNTEAFF. DNA for the CDR3: TGTGCCAGCAGCTCTCTAGGGGGCGGGAACACTGAAGCTTTCTTT.